These T cell receptor beta chains were read from a single sample in a study of T cell responses to AZD1222 COVID-19 vaccine. TCRdb keeps only in-frame clones here, not all; method: immunoSEQ multiplex PCR. There are around 130,000 clones in the sample; 75% to 95% occur only once, and 5% to 6.5% lies in the top ten. This specimen was peripheral blood, taken on day 0 of AZD1222 vaccination. The receptor source for this set is an adult in good health. Both conserved end residues are part of each CDR3. The D gene is left open where the match is weak. Clone size is not always given. Where it is, it says once, few, many or a class for expanded clones.

len	d_gene	v_gene	j_gene	abundance	CDR3aa	CDR3nt
13	-	TRBV10-1	TRBJ1-1	-	CASSDRGSGAAFF	TGCGCCAGCAGTGACCGAGGATCTGGGGCGGCTTTCTTT
16	-	TRBV15	TRBJ2-2	-	CATSRVASPNTGELFF	TGTGCCACCAGCAGAGTTGCCAGCCCGAACACCGGGGAGCTGTTTTTT
16	-	TRBV3-1/TRBV3-2	TRBJ1-3	-	CASSQDPADLGNTIYF	TGTGCCAGCAGCCAAGATCCCGCGGACCTTGGAAACACCATATATTTT
16	-	TRBV7-2	TRBJ2-6	-	CASSLGVDSGANVLTF	TGTGCCAGCAGCTTAGGGGTGGACTCTGGGGCCAACGTCCTGACTTTC
14	TRBD1	TRBV15	TRBJ2-5	-	CATRRQGAGETQYF	TGTGCCACCCGGAGGCAGGGGGCTGGAGAGACCCAGTACTTC
14	-	TRBV7-9	TRBJ1-1	-	CASSLVVGMTEAFF	TGTGCCAGCAGCTTAGTCGTTGGGATGACTGAAGCTTTCTTT
13	-	TRBV13	TRBJ2-1	-	CASSPGRYNEQFF	TGTGCCAGCAGCCCAGGACGTTACAATGAGCAGTTCTTC
15	-	TRBV5-1	TRBJ2-1	-	CASSLDHPGVDEQFF	TGCGCCAGCAGCTTGGACCACCCTGGGGTGGATGAGCAGTTCTTC
16	-	TRBV5-1	TRBJ2-7	-	CASSRESGGGLYEQYF	TGCGCCAGCAGCCGGGAGTCTGGGGGTGGTTTGTACGAGCAGTACTTC
12	-	TRBV5-8	TRBJ1-2	-	CASSVGFLGYTF	TGTGCCAGCAGCGTAGGGTTTTTGGGCTACACCTTC
16	TRBD2	TRBV11-2	TRBJ2-1	-	CASSPLAGGGGNEQFF	TGTGCCAGCAGCCCCCTAGCGGGAGGGGGGGGCAATGAGCAGTTCTTC
12	-	TRBV30	TRBJ1-2	-	CAWSRVSSGYTF	TGTGCCTGGAGTAGGGTTTCGTCGGGCTACACCTTC
14	TRBD1	TRBV2	TRBJ1-5	-	CARGGTGHNQPQHF	TGTGCCAGAGGGGGGACAGGCCACAATCAGCCCCAGCATTTT
15	TRBD1	TRBV5-5	TRBJ1-1	-	CASSWGQAENTEAFF	TGTGCCAGCAGCTGGGGACAGGCTGAGAACACTGAAGCTTTCTTT
15	-	TRBV5-3	TRBJ1-5	-	CARSLARRWEQPQHF	TGTGCCAGAAGCTTGGCCAGGCGATGGGAACAGCCCCAGCATTTT
17	TRBD1	TRBV3-1/TRBV3-2	TRBJ1-1	once	CASSSGTGGLVNTEAFF	TGTGCCAGCAGCTCCGGGACAGGGGGTCTGGTGAACACTGAAGCTTTCTTT
21	-	TRBV21-1	TRBJ2-4	-	CASSKEGRTRSTLLAKNIQYF	TGTGCCAGCAGCAAAGAAGGCCGGACGAGGAGTACCCTTCTAGCCAAAAACATTCAGTACTTC
15	-	TRBV19	TRBJ1-1	-	CASSAGGRLNTEAFF	TGTGCCAGTAGTGCCGGGGGACGGTTGAACACTGAAGCTTTCTTT
14	-	TRBV19	TRBJ2-1	-	CASSIGGPYNEQFF	TGTGCCAGTAGTATAGGGGGCCCCTACAATGAGCAGTTCTTC
14	TRBD1	TRBV9	TRBJ1-5	-	CASSATGTSWPQHF	TGTGCCAGCAGCGCGACAGGGACTAGTTGGCCCCAGCATTTT
15	-	TRBV7-3	TRBJ1-3	-	CASSRTGNSGNTIYF	TGTGCCAGCAGCCGAACAGGGAACTCTGGAAACACCATATATTTT
17	TRBD1	TRBV5-8	TRBJ1-4	-	CASSPAAGGGDREKLFF	TGTGCCAGCAGCCCGGCCGCAGGGGGCGGAGATCGTGAAAAACTGTTTTTT
15	-	TRBV21-1	TRBJ1-4	-	CASSKEDRVGEKLFF	TGTGCCAGCAGCAAAGAGGACAGGGTGGGAGAAAAACTGTTTTTT
16	TRBD1	TRBV28	TRBJ2-7	-	CATGRDRDTLNYEQYF	TGTGCCACGGGCCGGGACAGAGACACTTTAAACTACGAGCAGTACTTC
13	-	TRBV12-3/TRBV12-4	TRBJ2-7	-	CASSPSGYYEQYF	TGTGCCAGCAGCCCATCCGGCTACTACGAGCAGTACTTC
21	TRBD2	TRBV18	TRBJ2-7	-	CASSGGFFDRLPSGRSHEQYF	TGTGCCAGCTCAGGGGGATTTTTCGACAGGTTGCCTAGCGGGAGATCCCACGAGCAGTACTTC
14	-	TRBV2	TRBJ1-2	-	CASSEPQANYGYTF	TGTGCCAGCAGTGAACCACAGGCTAACTATGGCTACACCTTC
13	-	TRBV7-3	TRBJ2-6	many	CASSFAGANVLTF	TGTGCCAGCAGCTTCGCTGGGGCCAACGTCCTGACTTTC
15	-	TRBV29-1	TRBJ2-2	-	CSVAPPEGVAGELFF	TGCAGCGTTGCCCCACCGGAGGGAGTAGCCGGGGAGCTGTTTTTT
19	-	TRBV28	TRBJ2-3	-	CASSFRFGQTGGWTDTQYF	TGTGCCAGCAGTTTTCGTTTCGGGCAAACCGGGGGTTGGACAGATACGCAGTATTTT
15	TRBD2	TRBV2	TRBJ2-2	-	CASSERGGRTGELFF	TGTGCCAGCAGTGAACGGGGGGGTCGCACCGGGGAGCTGTTTTTT
15	-	TRBV7-7	TRBJ2-1	-	CASSRGAGGGNEQFF	TGTGCTAGCAGCCGAGGGGCCGGGGGAGGCAATGAGCAGTTCTTC
13	-	TRBV11-2	TRBJ2-5	-	CASSPYGLETQYF	TGTGCCAGCAGCCCCTACGGGTTAGAGACCCAGTACTTC
13	-	TRBV6-5	TRBJ1-3	-	CASSYIGGNTIYF	TGTGCCAGCAGTTACATCGGCGGAAACACCATATATTTT
13	-	TRBV6-1	TRBJ2-7	once	CASSERVLYEQYF	TGTGCCAGCAGTGAAAGGGTCCTCTACGAGCAGTACTTC
13	TRBD2	TRBV7-3	TRBJ2-7	-	CASLAGPPDEQYF	TGTGCCAGCCTAGCGGGGCCGCCGGACGAGCAGTACTTC